The sequence of this T cell receptor (beta chain) was determined in a study of T cell responses to AZD1222 COVID-19 vaccine. Clones were sequenced by immunoSEQ multiplex PCR, and TCRdb holds only the in-frame ones, with some missing. Seen here are 200,000 or so clones, 90% to 95% observed once, and the top ten hold roughly 9.8%. CDR1 and CDR2 from the germline V gene are SGHDN and FVKESK. Trimming removed 1 base from V and 9 bases from J, with 10 bases in between. The CDR3 spans 13 residues. Regarding the study as a whole: The peak T cell response came first, and repertoires were sampled only after it.

Points on this clone: No antigen is known for it.

Sequencing was performed on peripheral blood, taken on day 0 of AZD1222 vaccination. The gene calls are TRBV14 and TRBJ2-1; tentatively, D is TRBD2 (6 bases). This receptor was obtained from an adult in good health. The chain's CDR3 is CASSQVNSGEQFF. The CDR3 coding sequence is TGTGCCAGCAGCCAAGTTAATAGCGGTGAGCAGTTCTTC. The variable domain in full, completed from reference TRBV14 and TRBJ2-1, reads EAGVTQFPSHSVIEKGQTVTLRCDPISGHDNLYWYRRVMGKEIKFLLHFVKESKQDESGMPNNRFLAERTGGTYSTLKVQPAELEDSGVYFCASSQVNSGEQFFGPGTRLTVL.